This T cell receptor (beta chain) was sequenced during a study of OX40 agonist ivuxolimab in advanced cancers. Study-level findings and limits: Within 6 weeks, CD4+ and CD8+ blood T cells expanded clonally at 0.1 to 3.0 mg/kg.

The CDR3 runs to 14 residues. Trimming took off 3 bases at V and 0 bases at J, with 9 bases between the two ends. Per the germline V gene, CDR1 is LNHNV and CDR2 is YYDKDF (reference sequence). Clones were read by immunoSEQ multiplex PCR, and TCRdb kept only the in-frame ones, dropping some. In the table there are about 50,000 clones, around nine tenths of which are singletons. A note on this clone: What it recognizes is unknown.

The TCR was taken from an adult with an advanced solid tumor such as melanoma, head and neck, liver or kidney cancer. The chain recombines TRBV15 with TRBJ2-7; no reliable D call. Here the sequenced sample was CD4+ or CD8+ T cells sorted from blood, taken in a trial of the OX40 agonist ivuxolimab. The CDR3 loop reads CATSRERSSYEQYF. In nucleotides, the CDR3 is TGTGCCACCAGCAGGGAACGTAGCTCCTACGAGCAGTACTTC. Full variable domain (outside the CDR3, taken from reference TRBV15 and TRBJ2-7): DAMVIQNPRYQVTQFGKPVTLSCSQTLNHNVMYWYQQKSSQAPKLLFHYYDKDFNNEADTPDNFQSRRPNTSFCFLDIRSPGLGDTAMYLCATSRERSSYEQYFGPGTRLTVT.